This passage covers 8 T cell receptor beta chains from one sample sequenced in a study of blood T cell repertoires in COVID-19. Sequencing used immunoSEQ multiplex PCR; TCRdb keeps in-frame clones, though not all of them. The sample lists approximately 230,000 clones, roughly 80% occurring once. Sequencing was done on a sample of peripheral blood. These receptors all stem from a woman in her 40s with active or convalescent COVID-19.

This chain links TRBV6-2 or TRBV6-3 with TRBJ1-4; D not resolved. CDR3 length equals 15 residues. CDR1 and CDR2 (germline): MNHEY, SVGEGT. The germline V and J ends were trimmed by 0 bases and 8 bases, with 13 bases remaining between them. The DNA for the CDR3 is TGTGCCAGCAGTTACTCGAAACGGCGGAACGAAAAACTGTTTTTT. Protein sequence: CASSYSKRRNEKLFF.

The rearrangement joins TRBV12-3 or TRBV12-4 to TRBJ1-2; TRBD1 agrees at 9 bases. V dropped 4 bases and J dropped 9; count of bases not matched to a gene: 3. The length of the CDR3 is 12 residues. The CDR3 sequence: CASSWGQGRYTF. The CDR3 region has the DNA TGTGCCAGCAGTTGGGGACAGGGACGCTACACCTTC.

The rearrangement joins TRBV7-3 to TRBJ2-5, with D perhaps TRBD1 (5 bases). The CDR3 is 15 residues long. The V end was cut by 5 bases, the J end by 3 bases, with 16 bases between. Germline V lookup: CDR1 SGHTA, CDR2 FQGTGA. The CDR3 DNA follows: TGTGCCAGCAGCCCTTCCCTTTACAGGAAAGAGACCCAGTACTTC. Its translation: CASSPSLYRKETQYF.

Comments on this clone: Likely a read error: the CDR3 ends without its conserved phenylalanine or tryptophan. Because the CDR3's place on the DNA is in doubt, the DNA is left out and the CDR3 is given as listed by TCRdb. The genes are TRBV5-6 and TRBJ1-1. Germline CDR1 and CDR2: SGHDT and YYEEEE. 13 amino acids form the CDR3, both terminal residues included. CDR3 in amino acids: CASSSLASQRVTV.

J is TRBJ2-5 and V is TRBV9, with 8 bases matching TRBD2. The CDR3 runs 15 residues. Germline V gives CDR1 SGDLS, CDR2 YYNGEE. Trimming cost V 1 base and J 0 bases; bases outside gene matches: 2. The CDR3 DNA sequence: TGTGCCAGCAGCGTACGAGCGGGGGACCAAGAGACCCAGTACTTC. This codes for CASSVRAGDQETQYF.

This clone was recorded once. The J gene is TRBJ2-5, the V gene TRBV10-3; 13 bases match TRBD2. CDR1 is ENHRY, CDR2 SYGVKD, per germline. Trimming removed 9 bases from V and 3 bases from J; junction bases left unmatched: 10. The CDR3 contains 16 residues. In DNA, the CDR3 is TGTGCCATAGCATCCGGGACTAGCGGGGTTAAAGAGACCCAGTACTTC. Translation: CAIASGTSGVKETQYF.

This clone was seen at least ten times. This rearrangement joins TRBV12-3 or TRBV12-4 to TRBJ2-3, with D tentatively TRBD2 (6 bases). The CDR3 contains 11 residues. Between the trimmed V and J ends, which lost 6 bases and 9 bases, there was a span of 10 bases. CDR3 bases: TGTGCCAGCAGGCGGGACTCGACGCAGTATTTT. Amino acid sequence: CASRRDSTQYF.

The genes are TRBV30 and TRBJ1-1; 7 nucleotides agree with TRBD1. Looked up from germline, CDR1 is GTSNPN and CDR2 is SVGIG (reference sequence). The CDR3 totals 13 residues. The J segment lost 7 bases and the V segment lost 2 bases, leaving 7 bases of the junction unmatched. CDR3: CAWSRQGRGEAFF. CDR3 in DNA: TGTGCCTGGAGTCGACAGGGACGGGGTGAAGCTTTCTTT.